The clone carrying this T cell receptor (beta chain) was detected many times. Per the germline V gene, CDR1 is SGHAT and CDR2 is FQNNGV. Trimming took off 5 bases at V and 9 bases at J, with 11 bases between the two ends. This CDR3 contains 12 residues. The sample belongs to a study of early T cells in non-severe SARS-CoV-2 infection. TCRdb reanalysed the 5' RACE reads using MiXCR and keeps one entry per CDR3 protein. This repertoire shows approximately 71,000 distinct CDR3 sequences, roughly 12% found once; its top ten account for 2.5% to 3%. This material consisted of whole blood, taken at baseline. V gene TRBV11-2 combines with J gene TRBJ2-1; TRBD1 might be the D (6 bases). The TCR was taken from an adult who was a healthcare worker with PCR-confirmed SARS-CoV-2 infection or an uninfected control (not recorded which). Here the CDR3 reads CASSQGHGEQFF. DNA of the CDR3: TGTGCCAGCAGCCAGGGGCACGGTGAGCAGTTCTTC. Combining the CDR3 with reference TRBV11-2 and TRBJ2-1 gives the whole variable domain EAGVAQSPRYKIIEKRQSVAFWCNPISGHATLYWYQQILGQGPKLLIQFQNNGVVDDSQLPKDRFSAERLKGVDSTLKIQPAKLEDSAVYLCASSQGHGEQFFGPGTRLTVL.